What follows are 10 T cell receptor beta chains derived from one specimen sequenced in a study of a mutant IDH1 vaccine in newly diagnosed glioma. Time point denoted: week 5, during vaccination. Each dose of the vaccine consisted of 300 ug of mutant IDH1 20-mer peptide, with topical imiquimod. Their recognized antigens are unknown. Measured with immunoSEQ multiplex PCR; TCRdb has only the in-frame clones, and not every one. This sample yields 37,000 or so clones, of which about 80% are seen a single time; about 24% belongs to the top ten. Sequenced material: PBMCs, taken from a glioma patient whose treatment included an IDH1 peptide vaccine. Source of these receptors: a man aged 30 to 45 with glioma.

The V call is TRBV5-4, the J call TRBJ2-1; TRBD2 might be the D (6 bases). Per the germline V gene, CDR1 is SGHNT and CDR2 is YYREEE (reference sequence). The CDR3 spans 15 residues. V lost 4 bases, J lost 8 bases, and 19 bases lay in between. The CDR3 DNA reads TGTGCCAGCAGCAGTAGCCGGGACTCGGGGGATGAGCAGTTCTTC. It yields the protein CASSSSRDSGDEQFF.

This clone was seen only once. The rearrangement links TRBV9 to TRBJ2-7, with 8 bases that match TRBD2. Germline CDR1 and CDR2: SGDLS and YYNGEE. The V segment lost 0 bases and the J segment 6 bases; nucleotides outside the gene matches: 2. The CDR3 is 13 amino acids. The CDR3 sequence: CASSVAGGGEQYF. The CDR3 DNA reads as TGTGCCAGCAGCGTAGCGGGAGGGGGCGAGCAGTACTTC. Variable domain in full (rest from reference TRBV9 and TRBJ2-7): DSGVTQTPKHLITATGQRVTLRCSPRSGDLSVYWYQQSLDQGLQFLIQYYNGEERAKGNILERFSAQQFPDLHSELNLSSLELGDSALYFCASSVAGGGEQYFGPGTRLTVT.

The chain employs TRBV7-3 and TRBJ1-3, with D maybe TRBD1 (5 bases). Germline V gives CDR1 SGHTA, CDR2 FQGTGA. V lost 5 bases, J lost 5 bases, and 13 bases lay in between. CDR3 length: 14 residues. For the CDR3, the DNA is TGTGCCAGCAGCCCCGGGACCGACCGAAACACCATATATTTT. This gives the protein CASSPGTDRNTIYF.

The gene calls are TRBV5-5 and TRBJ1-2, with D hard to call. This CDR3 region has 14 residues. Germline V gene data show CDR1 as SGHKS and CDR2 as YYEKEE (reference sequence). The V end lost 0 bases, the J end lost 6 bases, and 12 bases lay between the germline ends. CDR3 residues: CASSLDGYYNGYTF. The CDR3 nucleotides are TGTGCCAGCAGCTTGGATGGGTATTATAATGGCTACACCTTC.

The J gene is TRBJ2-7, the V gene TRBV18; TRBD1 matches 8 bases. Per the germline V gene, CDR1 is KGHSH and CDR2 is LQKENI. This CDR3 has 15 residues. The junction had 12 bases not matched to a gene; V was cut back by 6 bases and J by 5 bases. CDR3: CASSPRRTGIDEQYF. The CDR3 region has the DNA TGTGCCAGCTCGCCTAGGAGGACAGGGATCGACGAGCAGTACTTC.

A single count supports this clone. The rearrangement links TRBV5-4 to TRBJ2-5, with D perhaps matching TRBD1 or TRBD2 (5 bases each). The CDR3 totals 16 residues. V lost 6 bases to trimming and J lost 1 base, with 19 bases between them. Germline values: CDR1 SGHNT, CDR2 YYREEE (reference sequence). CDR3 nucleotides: TGTGCCAGCACTAAGGGGAGAGGAGTAGCCCAAGAGACCCAGTACTTC. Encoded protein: CASTKGRGVAQETQYF.

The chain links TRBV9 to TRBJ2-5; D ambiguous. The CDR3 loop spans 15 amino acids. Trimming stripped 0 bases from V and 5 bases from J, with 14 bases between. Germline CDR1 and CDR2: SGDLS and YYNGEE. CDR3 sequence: CASSVAVAGGETQYF. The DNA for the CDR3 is TGTGCCAGCAGCGTAGCAGTGGCTGGTGGGGAGACCCAGTACTTC.

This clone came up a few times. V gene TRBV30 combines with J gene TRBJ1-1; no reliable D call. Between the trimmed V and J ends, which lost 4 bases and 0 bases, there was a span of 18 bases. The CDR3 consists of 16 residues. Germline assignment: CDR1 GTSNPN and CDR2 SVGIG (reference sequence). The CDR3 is CAWTYQAGALNTEAFF. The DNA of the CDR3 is TGTGCCTGGACGTACCAGGCAGGAGCCCTGAACACTGAAGCTTTCTTT.

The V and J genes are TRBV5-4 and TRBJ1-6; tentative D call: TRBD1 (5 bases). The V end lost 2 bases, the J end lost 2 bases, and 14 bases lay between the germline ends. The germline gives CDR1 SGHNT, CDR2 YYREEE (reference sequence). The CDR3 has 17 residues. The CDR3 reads CASSFLGHRPYNSPLHF. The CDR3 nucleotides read TGTGCCAGCAGCTTTCTCGGACACCGACCCTATAATTCACCCCTCCACTTT.

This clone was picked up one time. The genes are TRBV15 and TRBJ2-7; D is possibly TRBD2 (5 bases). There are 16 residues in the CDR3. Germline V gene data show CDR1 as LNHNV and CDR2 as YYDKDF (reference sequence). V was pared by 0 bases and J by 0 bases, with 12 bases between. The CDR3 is CATSRDTRESSYEQYF. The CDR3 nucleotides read TGTGCCACCAGCAGAGATACTAGGGAGAGCTCCTACGAGCAGTACTTC.